This entry lists 22 T cell receptor beta chains sequenced from one sample in a study of cytomegalovirus exposure and HLA in healthy donors. The PCR was carried out with 60 Vbeta primers and 13 Jbeta primers. Produced via immunoSEQ multiplex PCR; TCRdb's table is partial and in-frame only. The sample lists fewer than 250,000 clones, approximately 80% seen once, with roughly 13% in the top ten. Specimen: PBMCs. These receptors all come from a young woman in good health and CMV-seropositive.

The V call is TRBV5-6, the J call TRBJ2-1; TRBD2 matches at 14 bases. J gave up 7 bases and V 4 bases, and 10 bases lay outside the gene matches. CDR1 is SGHDT and CDR2 is YYEEEE in the germline V gene. The CDR3 spans 17 residues. This CDR3 reads CASSPRLAGGLRNEQFF. The CDR3 nucleotides read TGTGCCAGCAGCCCGCGACTAGCGGGAGGGCTGAGGAATGAGCAGTTCTTC. The variable domain in full, with the rest retrieved from reference TRBV5-6 and TRBJ2-1, is DAGVTQSPTHLIKTRGQQVTLRCSPKSGHDTVSWYQQALGQGPQFIFQYYEEEERQRGNFPDRFSGHQFPNYSSELNVNALLLGDSALYLCASSPRLAGGLRNEQFFGPGTRLTVL.

The CDR3 is CASSLATGNTEAFF. DNA for the CDR3: TGTGCCAGCAGCTTAGCCACAGGGAACACTGAAGCTTTCTTT. The chain carries TRBV7-2 and TRBJ1-1; possibly TRBD1 for D (5 bases). This CDR3 has 14 residues. Germline V gives CDR1 SGHTA, CDR2 FQGNSA. Between the trimmed V and J ends, which lost 0 bases and 1 base, there was a span of 6 bases.

The V and J genes are TRBV13 and TRBJ2-7, with 7 bases matching TRBD1. V shed 5 bases, J shed 0 bases, and the junction held 4 bases outside the gene matches. The germline V gene has CDR1 PRHDT and CDR2 FYEKMQ (reference sequence). The CDR3 runs to 14 residues. CDR3 coding DNA: TGTGCCAGCAGCCAGGGACAGAGCTCCTACGAGCAGTACTTC. Encoded protein: CASSQGQSSYEQYF.

DNA of the CDR3: TGTGCCAGCACCCCTGGGGGGGGGTCAAGTAATTCACCCCTCCACTTT. As protein: CASTPGGGSSNSPLHF. This chain joins TRBV2 and TRBJ1-6, with D maybe TRBD1 (5 bases). This CDR3 has 16 amino acids. V lost 7 bases, J lost 6 bases, and 19 bases lay in between. Germline V CDR1 and CDR2: SNHLY, FYNNEI.

The chain couples TRBV19 to TRBJ1-6; D call uncertain. The CDR3 spans 13 residues. The V end was cut by 4 bases, the J end by 9 bases, with 10 bases between. Germline lookup yields CDR1 LNHDA and CDR2 SQIVND (reference sequence). The CDR3 nucleotides read TGTGCCAGTAGTACGAAAGGAGGTTCACCCCTCCACTTT. Translating it yields CASSTKGGSPLHF.

This clone appeared once. The chain is built from TRBV5-6 and TRBJ1-2, with 8 nucleotides matching TRBD1. CDR1 and CDR2 from the germline V gene are SGHDT and YYEEEE. The CDR3 extends over 16 amino acids. The V segment lost 3 bases and the J segment 2 bases; nucleotides outside the gene matches: 9. The CDR3, as DNA: TGTGCCAGCAGCTGGACGAAGGGACAGGTAAACTATGGCTACACCTTC. Its protein is CASSWTKGQVNYGYTF.

This clone was picked up a small number of times. The V gene is TRBV29-1, the J gene TRBJ2-7, with 9 nucleotides matching TRBD1. This CDR3 has 14 residues. V dropped 4 bases and J dropped 6; count of bases not matched to a gene: 10. Germline assignment: CDR1 SQVTM and CDR2 ANQGSEA. CDR3 amino acids: CSVALTGGTGEQYF. CDR3 nucleotides: TGCAGCGTTGCCCTGACAGGGGGGACGGGCGAGCAGTACTTC.

This chain joins TRBV5-4 and TRBJ1-5; no reliable D call. V shed 4 bases and J shed 0 bases, with 8 bases lying between them. The germline gives CDR1 SGHNT, CDR2 YYREEE (reference sequence). The CDR3 has 14 amino acids. The CDR3 is CASSAGGSNQPQHF. CDR3 nucleotides: TGTGCCAGCAGCGCCGGCGGTAGCAATCAGCCCCAGCATTTT.

This chain links TRBV2 with TRBJ2-1; 9 bases line up with TRBD1. CDR3 length: 14 amino acids. Germline assignment: CDR1 SNHLY and CDR2 FYNNEI. The junction had 6 bases not matched to a gene; V was cut back by 7 bases and J by 5 bases. The CDR3 sequence is CASNTGQGNNEQFF. The CDR3 DNA follows: TGTGCCAGCAATACGGGACAGGGTAACAATGAGCAGTTCTTC. Filled out from reference TRBV2 and TRBJ2-1, the complete variable domain reads EPEVTQTPSHQVTQMGQEVILRCVPISNHLYFYWYRQILGQKVEFLVSFYNNEISEKSEIFDDQFSVERPDGSNFTLKIRSTKLEDSAMYFCASNTGQGNNEQFFGPGTRLTVL.

The chain employs TRBV6-1 and TRBJ2-7, with 11 positions matching TRBD1. CDR3 length: 12 residues. V lost 8 bases, J lost 7 bases, and 4 bases stayed unmatched. Germline lookup yields CDR1 MNHNS and CDR2 SASEGT. CDR3 in amino acids: CASGQGAPEQYF. CDR3 bases: TGTGCCAGCGGACAGGGGGCGCCTGAGCAGTACTTC.

This clone appeared once. The chain recombines TRBV12-5 with TRBJ2-6; D perhaps matches TRBD2 (5 bases). Germline V gene data show CDR1 as LGHNT and CDR2 as FRNRAP. V lost 0 bases to trimming and J lost 2 bases, with 17 bases between them. The CDR3 is made up of 19 amino acids. The CDR3: CASGLVLEELEPGANVLTF. CDR3 nucleotide sequence: TGTGCTAGTGGTTTGGTACTGGAGGAGCTCGAGCCTGGGGCCAACGTCCTGACTTTC.

V usage is TRBV6-5 and J usage is TRBJ1-1, with D hard to call. Germline V lookup: CDR1 MNHEY, CDR2 SVGAGI. Trimming stripped 0 bases from V and 5 bases from J, with 13 bases between. The CDR3 is made up of 15 amino acids. CDR3 residues: CASSYSKPVQTEAFF. CDR3 bases: TGTGCCAGCAGTTACTCGAAACCAGTCCAAACTGAAGCTTTCTTT.

The chain carries TRBV6-5 and TRBJ2-7, with 7 bases fitting TRBD1. This CDR3 has 15 residues. Germline V gene sequence: CDR1 MNHEY, CDR2 SVGAGI. The J segment lost 7 bases and the V segment lost 4 bases, leaving 13 bases of the junction unmatched. CDR3 bases: TGTGCCAGCAGTTCCGGGACAGCCCAGCTGGGAGAGCAGTACTTC. This codes for CASSSGTAQLGEQYF.

The CDR3 here is CASSGTSGGRYNEQFF. The CDR3 bases are TGCGCCAGCAGTGGGACTAGCGGGGGGCGTTACAATGAGCAGTTCTTC. The rearrangement uses TRBV10-1 and TRBJ2-1, with TRBD2 matching 14 bases. With V trimmed by 4 bases and J by 4 bases, 3 bases remained unmatched. From germline, CDR1 is WNHNN and CDR2 SYGVQD (reference sequence). The CDR3 extends over 16 amino acids.

There are a few counts of this clone. This sequence joins TRBV30 and TRBJ1-1; D uncertain. CDR3 size: 13 residues. V was trimmed by 0 bases and J by 5 bases, leaving 10 bases between them. The germline CDR1 and CDR2 sequences are GTSNPN and SVGIG (reference sequence). Written as DNA, the CDR3 is TGTGCCTGGAGTGTACGGGATGGGACTGAAGCTTTCTTT. Translating gives CAWSVRDGTEAFF.

The CDR3 protein is CASGSPLAGSYNEQFF. The CDR3 DNA reads TGTGCCAGCGGGTCCCCTCTAGCGGGGTCCTACAATGAGCAGTTCTTC. This chain uses TRBV28 with TRBJ2-1; 9 bases fit TRBD2. CDR3 size: 16 residues. V shed 8 bases, J shed 1 base, and the junction held 9 bases outside the gene matches. Germline assignment: CDR1 MDHEN and CDR2 SYDVKM.

J is TRBJ2-5 and V is TRBV10-1, with no clear D. The V end was cut by 8 bases, the J end by 5 bases, with 12 bases between. In germline, CDR1 is WNHNN, CDR2 SYGVQD (reference sequence). The CDR3 sequence is 12 residues long. The CDR3 nucleotides read TGCGCCAGCGGCGATAGCCGGGAGACCCAGTACTTC. It codes for CASGDSRETQYF.

The chain recombines TRBV28 with TRBJ2-7, with 8 bases identical to TRBD1. There are 15 residues in the CDR3. V was clipped by 6 bases and J by 4 bases; unmatched bases: 11. CDR1 and CDR2 (germline): MDHEN, SYDVKM. The CDR3 region is CASSPMGRGRYEQYF. The DNA for the CDR3 is TGTGCCAGCAGCCCGATGGGCAGGGGGCGATACGAGCAGTACTTC.

CDR3 region: CASSPLAGPNTGELFF. The DNA of the CDR3 is TGTGCCAGCAGTCCACTAGCGGGTCCGAACACCGGGGAGCTGTTTTTT. The chain is built from TRBV27 and TRBJ2-2; 9 nucleotides align to TRBD2. The ends lost 5 bases at V and 0 bases at J; junction bases unmatched: 4. The CDR3 covers 16 residues. CDR1 and CDR2 (germline): MNHEY, SMNVEV (reference sequence).

This sequence joins TRBV6-6 and TRBJ2-7; 7 bases match TRBD2. Germline-derived CDR1 and CDR2 are MNHNY and SVGAGI (reference sequence). CDR3 length: 14 residues. Trimming took 5 bases from V and 2 from J; bases not matched to a gene: 6. As DNA, the CDR3 is TGTGCCAGCAGTACCCTCCTAGCGGCCTACGAGCAGTACTTC. Its translation is CASSTLLAAYEQYF.

The chain links TRBV28 to TRBJ1-5; no firm D call. With 5 bases removed from V and 4 bases from J, the gap between germline ends came to 15 bases. CDR3 length equals 15 residues. From germline, CDR1 is MDHEN and CDR2 SYDVKM. The CDR3 DNA is TGTGCCAGCAGTCCGATCGGGGTGTCGAATCAGCCCCAGCATTTT. This translates into CASSPIGVSNQPQHF.

The chain uses TRBV6-1 and TRBJ2-7, with D possibly matching TRBD1 (6 bases). This CDR3 comprises 15 residues. The V gene's germline CDR1 is MNHNS and CDR2 SASEGT. V was clipped by 1 base and J by 3 bases, with 13 bases between them. Here the CDR3 reads CASSEDSGDLYEQYF. Written as DNA, the CDR3 is TGTGCCAGCAGTGAAGATTCAGGGGATCTCTACGAGCAGTACTTC.